These T cell receptor beta chains were read from a single sample in a study of cytomegalovirus exposure and HLA in healthy donors. The assay was immunoSEQ multiplex PCR, and TCRdb's table has in-frame clones only and misses some. The table shows some 210,000 clones, with roughly 85% occurring only once. Sequences were obtained from PBMCs. The receptors come from a woman aged 18-35 years in good health and CMV-seronegative. Each CDR3 is given with its conserved first and last residue. The D gene is left open where the match is weak. Clone size appears in some rows only: once, few, many, or a class for an expanded clone.

size: once
D: TRBD2
J: TRBJ2-3
V: TRBV19
DNA: TGTGCCAGTAGTATAGTGGGAGGGAGCACAGATACGCAGTATTTT
CDR3: CASSIVGGSTDTQYF

size: NA
D: NA
J: TRBJ2-7
V: TRBV6-5
DNA: TGTGCCAGCAGTCTCCGACTAGAGGAGGAGCAGTACTTC
CDR3: CASSLRLEEEQYF

size: NA
D: NA
J: TRBJ1-1
V: TRBV2
DNA: TGTGCCAGCAGTGGAGGCTCTTGGAACACTGAAGCTTTCTTT
CDR3: CASSGGSWNTEAFF

size: NA
D: NA
J: TRBJ2-2
V: TRBV5-1
DNA: TGCGCCAGCAGCTTGGTAGTCGGCGGCACCGGGGAGCTGTTTTTT
CDR3: CASSLVVGGTGELFF

size: NA
D: NA
J: TRBJ2-3
V: TRBV27
DNA: TGTGCCAGCAGTTTAAGGACAGATCGCACAGATACGCAGTATTTT
CDR3: CASSLRTDRTDTQYF

size: few
D: NA
J: TRBJ1-2
V: TRBV30
DNA: TGTGCCTGGGGCGGGGGTTATAACTATGGCTACACCTTC
CDR3: CAWGGGYNYGYTF

size: once
D: TRBD1
J: TRBJ1-1
V: TRBV29-1
DNA: TGCAGCGTCGACAGGGAAGGCACTGAAGCTTTCTTT
CDR3: CSVDREGTEAFF

size: NA
D: NA
J: TRBJ2-7
V: TRBV27
DNA: TGTGCCAGCAGGCCGGGCCCCTCCTACGAGCAGTACTTC
CDR3: CASRPGPSYEQYF

size: NA
D: NA
J: TRBJ2-7
V: TRBV4-2
DNA: TGTGCCAGCAGCCCCCGAGAAACCTCCTACGAGCAGTACTTC
CDR3: CASSPRETSYEQYF

size: few
D: TRBD1
J: TRBJ1-5
V: TRBV2
DNA: TGTGCCAGCAGACAGGGGTATGGTAGAGGCAATCAGCCCCAGCATTTT
CDR3: CASRQGYGRGNQPQHF

size: NA
D: NA
J: TRBJ1-2
V: TRBV20-1
DNA: TGCAGTGCCCCGGACGTCTATGGCTACACCTTC
CDR3: CSAPDVYGYTF

size: NA
D: NA
J: TRBJ1-2
V: TRBV7-9
DNA: TGTGCCAGCAGCCAGTCGGGGCTTGGCTACACCTTC
CDR3: CASSQSGLGYTF

size: once
D: TRBD2
J: TRBJ2-5
V: TRBV30
DNA: TGTGCCTGGCTTTCTCGGACTAGCGGGGGGGAGACCCAGTACTTC
CDR3: CAWLSRTSGGETQYF

size: NA
D: NA
J: TRBJ2-7
V: TRBV6-5
DNA: TGTGCCAGCAGTCCCAGCCCTCCCTACGAGCAGTACTTC
CDR3: CASSPSPPYEQYF

size: NA
D: TRBD2
J: TRBJ2-7
V: TRBV10-3
DNA: TGTGCCATCAGAGCGGGACTAGCGGGCGAGCAGTACTTC
CDR3: CAIRAGLAGEQYF

size: NA
D: NA
J: TRBJ1-4
V: TRBV5-1
DNA: TGCGCCAGCAGCCTCACAGACTCCGAAAAACTGTTTTTT
CDR3: CASSLTDSEKLFF

size: NA
D: NA
J: TRBJ1-4
V: TRBV2
DNA: TGTGCCAGCAGTAGGGCAGGGCCTGCAACTAATGAAAAACTGTTTTTT
CDR3: CASSRAGPATNEKLFF

size: NA
D: NA
J: TRBJ2-3
V: TRBV27
DNA: TGTGCCAGCAGTTTCCCCCCTTCTAGCACAGATACGCAGTATTTT
CDR3: CASSFPPSSTDTQYF

size: once
D: TRBD2
J: TRBJ2-1
V: TRBV28
DNA: TGTGCCAGCCCCCCGGCTTCGGGGGAGGGCACCCCCTACAATGAGCAGTTCTTC
CDR3: CASPPASGEGTPYNEQFF

size: NA
D: TRBD1
J: TRBJ2-7
V: TRBV6-6
DNA: TGTGCCAGCAGGCACCCGGGACAGGGAACCCACGAGCAGTACTTC
CDR3: CASRHPGQGTHEQYF

size: NA
D: NA
J: TRBJ1-3
V: TRBV30
DNA: TGTGCCTGGAGTCCTTCCCGGGGAAACACCATATATTTT
CDR3: CAWSPSRGNTIYF

size: NA
D: NA
J: TRBJ2-7
V: TRBV27
DNA: TGTGCCAGCAGGCGGGACGGGCCCTACGAGCAGTACTTC
CDR3: CASRRDGPYEQYF

size: once
D: NA
J: TRBJ2-2
V: TRBV11-3
DNA: TGTGCCAGCAGCTTCTGGAGCGGGGAGCTGTTTTTT
CDR3: CASSFWSGELFF

size: NA
D: NA
J: TRBJ2-7
V: TRBV28
DNA: TGTGCCAGCAGTTTATTTGGGGGAAGCTCCTACGAGCAGTACTTC
CDR3: CASSLFGGSSYEQYF

size: NA
D: NA
J: TRBJ1-2
V: TRBV5-6
DNA: TGTGCCAGCAGCTTGAACCAGGTACTCTATGGCTACACCTTC
CDR3: CASSLNQVLYGYTF

size: few
D: NA
J: TRBJ2-2
V: TRBV6-1
DNA: TGTGCCAGCAGTGCTACAGGGAAGGGTAGGAGGGCCGGGGAGCTGTTTTTT
CDR3: CASSATGKGRRAGELFF

size: NA
D: NA
J: TRBJ2-7
V: TRBV4-1
DNA: TGCGCCAGCAGCCAAGAGGGTAGCGGTATGAGCTCCTACGAGCAGTACTTC
CDR3: CASSQEGSGMSSYEQYF

size: NA
D: NA
J: TRBJ1-2
V: TRBV7-2
DNA: TGTGCCAGCAGCTCAGGACGGACCTATGGCTACACCTTC
CDR3: CASSSGRTYGYTF

size: NA
D: TRBD1
J: TRBJ2-3
V: TRBV28
DNA: TGTGCCAGCAGTTTCCCCGTTAGTACAGGGGGCGATCGCACAGATACGCAGTATTTT
CDR3: CASSFPVSTGGDRTDTQYF

size: NA
D: TRBD1
J: TRBJ1-5
V: TRBV5-1
DNA: TGCGCCAGCAGCTTGGCCGGGACAGTCAGTCAGCCCCAGCATTTT
CDR3: CASSLAGTVSQPQHF

size: NA
D: TRBD2
J: TRBJ2-1
V: TRBV14
DNA: TGTGCCAGCAGCCAAAGGGGACTAGCGGAGTACAATGAGCAGTTCTTC
CDR3: CASSQRGLAEYNEQFF

size: few
D: NA
J: TRBJ2-2
V: TRBV11-2
DNA: TGTGCCAGCAGCCTCAGTTTTACCGGGGAGCTGTTTTTT
CDR3: CASSLSFTGELFF

size: NA
D: NA
J: TRBJ1-6
V: TRBV9
DNA: TGTGCCAGCAGCGACAGGGAAAGGAATTCACCCCTCCACTTT
CDR3: CASSDRERNSPLHF

size: NA
D: TRBD1
J: TRBJ1-2
V: TRBV27
DNA: TGTGCCAGCAGTGGCACAGGGGGTGGCTACACCTTC
CDR3: CASSGTGGGYTF

size: NA
D: TRBD1
J: TRBJ1-1
V: TRBV29-1
DNA: TGCAGCGTTAGGGCTTTGGGGACAGGGATGAACACTGAAGCTTTCTTT
CDR3: CSVRALGTGMNTEAFF

size: NA
D: NA
J: TRBJ2-7
V: TRBV30
DNA: TGTGCCTGGAGTTGGGGACAACGGAGGTCCGAGCAGTACTTC
CDR3: CAWSWGQRRSEQYF

size: NA
D: TRBD1
J: TRBJ1-1
V: TRBV14
DNA: TGTGCCAGCAGCCAAGATCCCCTACAGGGGGAACGGAACACTGAAGCTTTCTTT
CDR3: CASSQDPLQGERNTEAFF

size: NA
D: TRBD2
J: TRBJ2-5
V: TRBV7-2
DNA: TGTGCCAGCAGCGCCCCGGGACTAGAGTACCAAGAGACCCAGTACTTC
CDR3: CASSAPGLEYQETQYF

size: once
D: NA
J: TRBJ2-1
V: TRBV11-2
DNA: TGTGCCAGCAGCCGGGCACACAATGAGCAGTTCTTC
CDR3: CASSRAHNEQFF

size: NA
D: NA
J: TRBJ1-4
V: TRBV5-1
DNA: TGCGCCAGCAGCTCGGACATTGCAACTAATGAAAAACTGTTTTTT
CDR3: CASSSDIATNEKLFF

size: NA
D: TRBD1
J: TRBJ1-5
V: TRBV4-2
DNA: TGTGCCAGCAGCCAAGTGAGGACAGGGGATCAGCCCCAGCATTTT
CDR3: CASSQVRTGDQPQHF

size: NA
D: NA
J: TRBJ2-5
V: TRBV5-1
DNA: TGCGCCAGCAGCTTAGGCGGCGGAGAGACCCAGTACTTC
CDR3: CASSLGGGETQYF